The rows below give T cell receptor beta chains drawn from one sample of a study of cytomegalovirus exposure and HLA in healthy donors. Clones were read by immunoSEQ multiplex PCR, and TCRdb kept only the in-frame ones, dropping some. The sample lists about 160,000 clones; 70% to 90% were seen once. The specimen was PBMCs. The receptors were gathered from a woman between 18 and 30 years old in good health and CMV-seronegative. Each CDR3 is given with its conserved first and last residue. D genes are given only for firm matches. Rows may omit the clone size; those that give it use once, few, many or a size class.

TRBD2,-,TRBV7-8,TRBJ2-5,TGTGCCAGCAGCTTAGAGCGGGAGCAAGAGACCCAGTACTTC,CASSLEREQETQYF
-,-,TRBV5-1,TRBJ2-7,TGCGCCAGCAGCTTGCTCAGCTCCTACGAGCAGTACTTC,CASSLLSSYEQYF
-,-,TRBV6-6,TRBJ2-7,TGTGCCAGCGGGAGATTGCTTATAGACGAGCAGTACTTC,CASGRLLIDEQYF
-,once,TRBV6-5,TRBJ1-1,TGTGCCAGCAGTTACTCGATAGTTTCTGACACTGAAGCTTTCTTT,CASSYSIVSDTEAFF
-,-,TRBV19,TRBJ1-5,TGTGCCAGTAGTATGCGGGGGGAGGGATTGGGGTTCAATCAGCCCCAGCATTTT,CASSMRGEGLGFNQPQHF
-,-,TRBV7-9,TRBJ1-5,TGTGCCAGCAGCCGTGGGGGGGAAACACGCAATCAGCCCCAGCATTTT,CASSRGGETRNQPQHF
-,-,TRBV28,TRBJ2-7,TGTGCCAGCAGCCCGTCTCTATTCTACGAGCAGTACTTC,CASSPSLFYEQYF
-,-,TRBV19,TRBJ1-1,TGTGCCAGTAAACAGGACGGGTCCCCTGAAGCTTTCTTT,CASKQDGSPEAFF
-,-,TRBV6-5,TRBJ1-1,TGTGCCAGCAGTTTGGGCGAAGCCTTCAGAAACACTGAAGCTTTCTTT,CASSLGEAFRNTEAFF
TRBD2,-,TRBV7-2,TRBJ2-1,TGTGCCAGCAGCTTAACTAGCGGGGGGATGAATGAGCAGTTCTTC,CASSLTSGGMNEQFF
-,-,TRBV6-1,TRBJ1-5,TGTGCCAGCAGTGCTTTGGGAGTGAGCAATCAGCCCCAGCATTTT,CASSALGVSNQPQHF
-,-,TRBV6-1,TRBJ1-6,TGTGCCAGCAGTGCAGAGACCCACCGGACAGTTGATAATTCACCCCTCCACTTT,CASSAETHRTVDNSPLHF
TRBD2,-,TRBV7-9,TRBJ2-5,TGTGCCAGCAGCTTTCGCTCGGGGGGGCAAGAGACCCAGTACTTC,CASSFRSGGQETQYF
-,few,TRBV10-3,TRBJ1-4,TGTGCCATCAGTGAGTACCAGGGTGAAAAACTGTTTTTT,CAISEYQGEKLFF
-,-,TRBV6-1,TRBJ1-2,TGTGCCAGCAGTTTACAGGGAGCACGAGGCTACACCTTC,CASSLQGARGYTF
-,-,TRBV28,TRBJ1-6,TGTGCCAGCAGTTTTTTTAGGCAGGGCCCTCTGTCACCCCTCCACTTT,CASSFFRQGPLSPLHF
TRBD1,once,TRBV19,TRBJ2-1,TGTGCCAGTAGCCACAGGGGCGATGAGCAGTTCTTC,CASSHRGDEQFF
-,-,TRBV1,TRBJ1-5,TGCACCAGCAGCCACACCAAGGGGGCGGGTTCATATAGCAATCAGCCCCAGCATTTT,CTSSHTKGAGSYSNQPQHF
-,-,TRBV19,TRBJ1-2,TGTGCCAGTGCAGGGCACTATGGCTACACCTTC,CASAGHYGYTF
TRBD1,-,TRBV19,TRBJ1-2,TGTGCCAGTCAAGGGGGCAGGGGTTCGACCTATTATGGCTACACCTTC,CASQGGRGSTYYGYTF
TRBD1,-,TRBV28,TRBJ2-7,TGTGCCAGCACCGATCGACAGGGGAGGATCGAGCAGTACTTC,CASTDRQGRIEQYF
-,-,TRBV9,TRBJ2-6,TGTGCCAGCAGCGTAGCTCTGGACTCGAGCTCTGGGGCCAACGTCCTGACTTTC,CASSVALDSSSGANVLTF
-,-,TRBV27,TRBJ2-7,TGTGCCAGCAGTTTAACAGGTGCCTACGAGCAGTACTTC,CASSLTGAYEQYF
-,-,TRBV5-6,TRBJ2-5,TGTGCCAGCAGCTTAGCTGAAAGAGAGACCCAGTACTTC,CASSLAERETQYF
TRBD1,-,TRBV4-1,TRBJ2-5,TGCGCCAGCAGCCAGGGGGCAGGGGGCCCAGAGACCCAGTACTTC,CASSQGAGGPETQYF
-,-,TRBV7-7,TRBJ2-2,TGTGCCAGCAGCTTAGCAGGGGGACCTAACACCGGGGAGCTGTTTTTT,CASSLAGGPNTGELFF
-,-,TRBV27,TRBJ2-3,TGTGCCAGCAGCCTACTTGGGCGCTACACAGATACGCAGTATTTT,CASSLLGRYTDTQYF
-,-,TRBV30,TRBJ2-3,TGTGCCTGGACCCCCGGAGGCTCCTATACGCAGTATTTT,CAWTPGGSYTQYF
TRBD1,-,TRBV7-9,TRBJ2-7,TGTGCCAGCATCAGCTCCGGGACAGGGGTAGGGTACGAGCAGTACTTC,CASISSGTGVGYEQYF
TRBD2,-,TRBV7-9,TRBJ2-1,TGTGCCAGCAGCCCCCCATTTCGACTAGCTATACACAATGAGCAGTTCTTC,CASSPPFRLAIHNEQFF
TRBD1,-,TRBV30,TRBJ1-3,TGTGCCTGGACCCTCGGGACAGGGAGAAACACCATATATTTT,CAWTLGTGRNTIYF
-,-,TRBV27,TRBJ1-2,TGTGCCAGCAGTTTGGGGTGGGGGGCTAACTATGGCTACACCTTC,CASSLGWGANYGYTF
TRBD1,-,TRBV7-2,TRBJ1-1,TGTGCCAGCAGTCCCCTTTCCGGGACAGGGGACACTGAAGCTTTCTTT,CASSPLSGTGDTEAFF
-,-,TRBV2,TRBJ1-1,TGTGCCACTAGGACAGACATGAACACTGAAGCTTTCTTT,CATRTDMNTEAFF
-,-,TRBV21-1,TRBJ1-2,TGTGCCAGCAGCACATATCGGGAGGGAGTATCCCCACACTATGGCTACACCTTC,CASSTYREGVSPHYGYTF
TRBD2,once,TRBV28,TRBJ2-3,TGTGCCAGCAGAGCGGGGGGCGATACGCAGTATTTT,CASRAGGDTQYF
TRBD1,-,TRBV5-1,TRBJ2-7,TGCGCCAGCAGCGTCCAGGGGGCCTCGTACGAGCAGTACTTC,CASSVQGASYEQYF
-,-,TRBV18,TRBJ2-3,TGTGCCAGCCACCCGGGGGGCGGAGATACGCAGTATTTT,CASHPGGGDTQYF
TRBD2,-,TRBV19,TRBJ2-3,TGTGCCAGTAGTATCCCATCCGGGAGGGCCTTTGCAGATACGCAGTATTTT,CASSIPSGRAFADTQYF
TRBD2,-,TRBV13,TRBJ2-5,TGTGCCAGCAGCTTAGAGGGCACAGGGTCTAGCGGGAGGGAAGAGACCCAGTACTTC,CASSLEGTGSSGREETQYF
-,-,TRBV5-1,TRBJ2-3,TGCGCCAGCAGCTTGTGGGCGGGGCGCTGGGATACGCAGTATTTT,CASSLWAGRWDTQYF
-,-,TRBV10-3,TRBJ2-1,TGTGCCATCAGTGGGCAGGACTGGAACAATGAGCAGTTCTTC,CAISGQDWNNEQFF
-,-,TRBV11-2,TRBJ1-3,TGTGCCAGCAGCTTGAGTCCTGGGCATGGAAACACCATATATTTT,CASSLSPGHGNTIYF
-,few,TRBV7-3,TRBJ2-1,TGTGCCAGCAGCGGGGGCCCGGGTTTGTACAATGAGCAGTTCTTC,CASSGGPGLYNEQFF